Listed here are 20 T cell receptor beta chains from one sample, sequenced in a study of Tregs in tolerant kidney transplant recipients. TCRdb keeps only in-frame clones here, not all; method: immunoSEQ multiplex PCR. This table holds about 69,000 clones, about 88% found once. Sequenced here: CD4+ T cells from blood, sampled before the transplant. These receptors were taken from a human donor who received a combined kidney and bone marrow transplant.

V gene TRBV4-3 combines with J gene TRBJ2-1, with 11 bases fitting TRBD2. This CDR3 has 18 residues. V lost 4 bases, J lost 2 bases, and 10 bases stayed unmatched. Germline assignment: CDR1 LGHNA and CDR2 YSLEER. CDR3 residues: CASSPGGGLAAPYNEQFF. The CDR3 DNA reads TGCGCCAGCAGCCCGGGCGGGGGACTAGCGGCCCCCTACAATGAGCAGTTCTTC.

The chain recombines TRBV29-1 with TRBJ2-5, with 13 bases fitting TRBD2. The CDR3 sequence is 14 residues long. V trimming: 5 bases; J trimming: 5 bases; junction bases outside the gene matches: 5. Germline V gives CDR1 SQVTM, CDR2 ANQGSEA. The CDR3 spells CSVTSGRAQETQYF. The CDR3 nucleotides read TGCAGCGTTACTAGCGGGAGGGCGCAGGAGACCCAGTACTTC.

The chain links TRBV4-1 to TRBJ2-7; a weak D match, TRBD1 (5 bases). Germline V gene data show CDR1 as MGHRA and CDR2 as YSYEKL. The V gene lost 3 bases and the J gene lost 3 bases, with 12 bases spanning the gap. The CDR3 runs 14 residues. Here the CDR3 DNA reads TGCGCCAGCAGCCAGAGCGAGACAGACTACGAGCAGTACTTC. Protein sequence: CASSQSETDYEQYF.

The genes are TRBV5-1 and TRBJ2-3, with 10 bases aligning to TRBD2. CDR1 and CDR2 from the germline V gene are SGHRS and YFSETQ. The CDR3 consists of 17 residues. With V trimmed by 3 bases and J by 1 base, 8 bases remained unmatched. CDR3 region: CASSSGTGTSGTDTQYF. For the CDR3, the DNA is TGCGCCAGCAGCTCAGGCACCGGGACTAGCGGCACAGATACGCAGTATTTT. Supplemented by reference TRBV5-1 and TRBJ2-3, the full variable domain reads KAGVTQTPRYLIKTRGQQVTLSCSPISGHRSVSWYQQTPGQGLQFLFEYFSETQRNKGNFPGRFSGRQFSNSRSEMNVSTLELGDSALYLCASSSGTGTSGTDTQYFGPGTRLTVL.

This chain connects TRBV30 to TRBJ1-3, with 11 bases fitting TRBD1. The germline V gene encodes CDR1 GTSNPN and CDR2 SVGIG (reference sequence). V lost 4 bases, J lost 0 bases, and 8 bases stayed unmatched. The CDR3 has 17 amino acids. In DNA form, the CDR3 reads TGTGCCTGGAAAAGGGACAGGGGGTACATCTCTGGAAACACCATATATTTT. Its translation: CAWKRDRGYISGNTIYF.

V and J are TRBV19 and TRBJ2-3, with 11 bases that match TRBD2. Unmatched junction bases numbered 10, after V lost 5 bases and J lost 6 bases. Germline CDR1 and CDR2: LNHDA and SQIVND (reference sequence). The CDR3 contains 16 residues. The CDR3 loop is CASSAILAGASDTQYF. The CDR3 DNA is TGTGCCAGTAGTGCCATACTAGCGGGAGCTAGTGATACGCAGTATTTT.

The chain couples TRBV14 to TRBJ1-1; D is perhaps TRBD1 (6 bases). Trimming stripped 4 bases from V and 4 bases from J, with 13 bases between. The CDR3 length is 14 residues. Germline V lookup: CDR1 SGHDN, CDR2 FVKESK. In DNA, the CDR3 is TGTGCCAGCAGCCGAACAGGGTTGGGCACTGAAGCTTTCTTT. Protein product: CASSRTGLGTEAFF.

The chain is built from TRBV5-1 and TRBJ2-6, with 7 positions matching TRBD1. The CDR3 has 18 amino acids. V gave up 1 base and J gave up 1 base; unmatched junction bases: 8. Germline values: CDR1 SGHRS, CDR2 YFSETQ. For the CDR3, the DNA is TGCGCCAGCAGCTTGTCGGACAGGAGCTTATCTGGGGCCAACGTCCTGACTTTC. Translation: CASSLSDRSLSGANVLTF.

This rearrangement joins TRBV6-5 to TRBJ2-2; D unclear. Germline lookup yields CDR1 MNHEY and CDR2 SVGAGI. Trimming pared 2 bases from V and 8 bases from J, leaving 6 bases between. CDR3 length: 12 residues. This chain's CDR3 is CASSYVRGELFF. The CDR3 nucleotides read TGTGCCAGCAGTTACGTCAGGGGGGAGCTGTTTTTT.

This rearrangement joins TRBV7-2 to TRBJ1-2; D unclear. The germline V and J ends were trimmed by 5 bases and 0 bases, with 16 bases remaining between them. Germline values: CDR1 SGHTA, CDR2 FQGNSA. The CDR3 totals 16 residues. CDR3 sequence reads: CASSPQADIANYGYTF. Written as DNA, the CDR3 is TGTGCCAGCAGCCCCCAGGCAGATATAGCTAACTATGGCTACACCTTC.

This rearrangement joins TRBV18 to TRBJ2-7; TRBD2 aligns across 7 bases. CDR1 is KGHSH, CDR2 LQKENI, per germline. The CDR3 contains 15 residues. Losses at the gene ends were 2 bases for V and 2 bases for J; bases not matched to a gene: 6. The CDR3 reads CASSPASGYTYEQYF. CDR3 DNA sequence: TGTGCCAGCTCACCAGCTAGCGGTTATACCTACGAGCAGTACTTC.

This clone was found a few times. The chain has TRBV28 and TRBJ1-1; D may be TRBD1 (5 bases). This CDR3 is 15 amino acids long. The V gene lost 7 bases and the J gene lost 3 bases, with 18 bases spanning the gap. The germline CDR1 and CDR2 sequences are MDHEN and SYDVKM. The DNA of the CDR3 is TGTGCCAGCAACCCTCCCGGGACTTGGTACACTGAAGCTTTCTTT. Translating it yields CASNPPGTWYTEAFF.

This rearrangement joins TRBV7-9 to TRBJ2-7, with 8 bases fitting TRBD1. The CDR3 consists of 17 residues. V lost 2 bases, J lost 3 bases, and 12 bases stayed unmatched. The germline V gene has CDR1 SEHNR and CDR2 FQNEAQ (reference sequence). The CDR3 nucleotides read TGTGCCAGCAGCTTACGGGTTTCGGGACAGGCCCACTACGAGCAGTACTTC. Its protein is CASSLRVSGQAHYEQYF.

This clone is a singleton in its sample. V usage is TRBV2 and J usage is TRBJ2-5; 8 positions match TRBD2. Germline loops: CDR1 SNHLY, CDR2 FYNNEI. CDR3 length equals 15 residues. The V segment lost 4 bases and the J segment 1 base; nucleotides outside the gene matches: 5. CDR3 in amino acids: CASSVAGPPQETQYF. CDR3 sequence (DNA): TGTGCCAGCAGTGTAGCGGGGCCCCCCCAAGAGACCCAGTACTTC. The full variable domain, rest sourced from reference TRBV2 and TRBJ2-5, is EPEVTQTPSHQVTQMGQEVILRCVPISNHLYFYWYRQILGQKVEFLVSFYNNEISEKSEIFDDQFSVERPDGSNFTLKIRSTKLEDSAMYFCASSVAGPPQETQYFGPGTRLLVL.

This clone was seen just once. The chain combines TRBV29-1 with TRBJ2-3, with 9 bases lining up with TRBD2. The J segment lost 4 bases and the V segment lost 3 bases, leaving 2 bases of the junction unmatched. The CDR3 is 13 residues long. CDR1 is SQVTM, CDR2 ANQGSEA, per germline. The CDR3 nucleotides are TGCAGCGTTGAGGGGACTAGCCCAGATACGCAGTATTTT. This translates into CSVEGTSPDTQYF.

This sequence joins TRBV25-1 and TRBJ2-1, with no clear D. The germline V gene has CDR1 MGHDK and CDR2 SYGVNS. CDR3 length: 13 amino acids. Trimming shortened V by 8 bases and J by 0 bases, and 8 bases separated the two germline ends. This CDR3 is CASRLNSYNEQFF. The CDR3 DNA reads as TGTGCCAGCCGACTGAACTCCTACAATGAGCAGTTCTTC.

The V call is TRBV7-5, the J call TRBJ2-6; TRBD1, the table's D call, lacks a check against the DNA. TRBV7-5 is a known pseudogene. This CDR3 is 13 amino acids long. CDR3 in amino acids: CASSLATTGDLTF. As DNA, the CDR3 is TGTGCCAGCAGCTTAGCGACCACAGGGGACCTGACTTTC.

The count of this clone is one. V and J are TRBV5-1 and TRBJ1-5; 12 positions match TRBD1. Trimming took 0 bases from V and 4 from J; bases not matched to a gene: 2. CDR3 length equals 16 residues. CDR1 is SGHRS and CDR2 is YFSETQ in the germline V gene. Written as DNA, the CDR3 is TGCGCCAGCAGCTTGGGGGGACAGGGGGCGAATCAGCCCCAGCATTTT. It specifies CASSLGGQGANQPQHF.

J is TRBJ2-1 and V is TRBV7-2; D unclear. With 1 base removed from V and 7 bases from J, the gap between germline ends came to 11 bases. Germline V CDR1 and CDR2: SGHTA, FQGNSA. The CDR3 consists of 14 residues. The CDR3 DNA sequence: TGTGCCAGCAGCTTAGTTCCAGCGCGGAATGAGCAGTTCTTC. As protein: CASSLVPARNEQFF.

This clone is a singleton in its sample. This chain connects TRBV4-3 to TRBJ2-1; D is unclear. Germline CDR1 and CDR2: LGHNA and YSLEER. This CDR3 is built from 17 residues. The V gene lost 0 bases and the J gene lost 8 bases, with 20 bases spanning the gap. The CDR3, as DNA: TGCGCCAGCAGCCAAGATAGCTCCAGTAAGGTAGCCCATGAGCAGTTCTTC. Translating gives CASSQDSSSKVAHEQFF.